These 4 T cell receptor beta chains were sequenced from one sample in a study of spatial heterogeneity in lung cancer. One entry per CDR3 protein results from TCRdb running MiXCR on the 5' RACE reads. The sample has around 40,000 distinct CDR3 sequences; less than 6.5% are singletons. The sample's time point: sample taken at primary tumor resection. Sequences were derived from PBMCs, sampled at surgery. Receptors were obtained from a female donor with early-stage non-small cell lung cancer.

This clonotype was seen only a few times. V usage is TRBV30 and J usage is TRBJ1-2; perhaps TRBD1 as D (5 bases). From germline, CDR1 is GTSNPN and CDR2 SVGIG (reference sequence). The ends were cut back, 8 bases at V and 4 bases at J, with 8 bases in the middle. CDR3 length: 10 residues. The CDR3 is CAARGYGYTF. CDR3 bases: TGTGCCGCTAGGGGCTATGGCTACACCTTC.

The table lists this clonotype with many counts. The chain carries TRBV14 and TRBJ2-7, with a weak D call TRBD2 (6 bases). This CDR3 contains 13 residues. CDR1 is SGHDN and CDR2 is FVKESK in the germline V gene. The CDR3 bases are TGTCCCTCGGGGGAGGACTGCTCCTACGAGCAGTACTTC. Translating gives CPSGEDCSYEQYF.

The chain uses TRBV5-1 and TRBJ2-1; 8 bases map to TRBD1. CDR1 is SGHRS and CDR2 is YFSETQ in the germline V gene. CDR3 length equals 16 residues. J gave up 0 bases and V 1 base, and 3 bases lay outside the gene matches. The CDR3 nucleotides read TGCGCCAGCAGCTTGACGGGACAGGTCTCCTACAATGAGCAGTTCTTC. It codes for CASSLTGQVSYNEQFF.

This clonotype was counted many times. The chain has TRBV15 and TRBJ1-1; 7 bases match TRBD1. V lost 8 bases and J lost 1; bases outside the gene matches: 7. The CDR3 has 14 amino acids. CDR1 and CDR2 from the germline V gene are LNHNV and YYDKDF (reference sequence). CDR3 in DNA: TGTGCCACCGCCCCCGGGACAGAGAACACTGAAGCTTTCTTT. Its protein product is CATAPGTENTEAFF.